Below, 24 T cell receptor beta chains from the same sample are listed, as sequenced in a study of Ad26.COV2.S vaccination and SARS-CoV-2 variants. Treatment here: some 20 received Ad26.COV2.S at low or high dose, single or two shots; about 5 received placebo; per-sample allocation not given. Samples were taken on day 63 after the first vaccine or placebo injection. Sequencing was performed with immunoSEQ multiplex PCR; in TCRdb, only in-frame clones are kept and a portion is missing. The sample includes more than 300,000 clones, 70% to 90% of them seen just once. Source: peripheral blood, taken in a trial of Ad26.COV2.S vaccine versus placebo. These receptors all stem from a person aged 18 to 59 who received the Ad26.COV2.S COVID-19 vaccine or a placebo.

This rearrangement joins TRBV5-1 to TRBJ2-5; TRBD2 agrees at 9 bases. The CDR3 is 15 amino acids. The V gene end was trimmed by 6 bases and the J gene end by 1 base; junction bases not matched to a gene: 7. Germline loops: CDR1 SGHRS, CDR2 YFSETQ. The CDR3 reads CASNRAGGTQETQYF. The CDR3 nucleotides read TGCGCCAGCAATCGAGCGGGGGGCACCCAAGAGACCCAGTACTTC. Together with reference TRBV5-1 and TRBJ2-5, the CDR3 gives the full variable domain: KAGVTQTPRYLIKTRGQQVTLSCSPISGHRSVSWYQQTPGQGLQFLFEYFSETQRNKGNFPGRFSGRQFSNSRSEMNVSTLELGDSALYLCASNRAGGTQETQYFGPGTRLLVL.

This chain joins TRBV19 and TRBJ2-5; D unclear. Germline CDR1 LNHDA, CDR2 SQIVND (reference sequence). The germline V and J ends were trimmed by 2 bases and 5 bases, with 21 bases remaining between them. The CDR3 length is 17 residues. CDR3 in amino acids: CASSIRLLAEVGETQYF. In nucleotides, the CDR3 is TGTGCCAGTAGTATAAGGTTGTTGGCAGAAGTAGGGGAGACCCAGTACTTC.

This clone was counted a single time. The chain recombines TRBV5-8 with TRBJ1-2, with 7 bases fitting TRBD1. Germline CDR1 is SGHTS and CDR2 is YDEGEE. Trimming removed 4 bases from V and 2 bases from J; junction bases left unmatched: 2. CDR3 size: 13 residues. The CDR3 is CASSLDRNYGYTF. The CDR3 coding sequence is TGTGCCAGCAGCCTGGACAGGAACTATGGCTACACCTTC.

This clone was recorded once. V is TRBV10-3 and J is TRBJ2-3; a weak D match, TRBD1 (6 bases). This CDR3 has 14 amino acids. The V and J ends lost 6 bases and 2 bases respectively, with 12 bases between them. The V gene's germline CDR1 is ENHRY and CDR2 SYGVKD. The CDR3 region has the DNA TGTGCCATCAGCCCGGGACAAGACACAGATACGCAGTATTTT. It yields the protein CAISPGQDTDTQYF.

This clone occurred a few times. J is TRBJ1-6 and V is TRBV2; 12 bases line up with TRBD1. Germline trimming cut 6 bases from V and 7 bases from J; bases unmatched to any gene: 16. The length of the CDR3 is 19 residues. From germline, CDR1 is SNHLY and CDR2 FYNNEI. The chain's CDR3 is CASRDHAGQGASQNSPLHF. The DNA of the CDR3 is TGTGCCAGCAGAGACCACGCGGGACAGGGGGCAAGTCAAAATTCACCCCTCCACTTT.

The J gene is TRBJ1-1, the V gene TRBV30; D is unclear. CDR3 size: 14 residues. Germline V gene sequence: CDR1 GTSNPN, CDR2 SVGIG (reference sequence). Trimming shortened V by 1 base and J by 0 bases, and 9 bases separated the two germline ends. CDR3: CAWSAPYLNTEAFF. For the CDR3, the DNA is TGTGCCTGGAGTGCACCCTACTTGAACACTGAAGCTTTCTTT.

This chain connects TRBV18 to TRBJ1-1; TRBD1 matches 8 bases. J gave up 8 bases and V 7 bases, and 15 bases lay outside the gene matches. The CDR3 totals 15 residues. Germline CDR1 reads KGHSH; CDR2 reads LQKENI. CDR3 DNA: TGTGCCAGCTTCGATCAACCCTACCAGGGGGCGGAAGCTTTCTTT. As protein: CASFDQPYQGAEAFF.

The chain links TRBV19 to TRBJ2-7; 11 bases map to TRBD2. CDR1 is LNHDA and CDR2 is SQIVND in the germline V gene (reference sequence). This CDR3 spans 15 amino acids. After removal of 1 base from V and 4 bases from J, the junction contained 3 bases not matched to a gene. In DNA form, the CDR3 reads TGTGCCAGTAGTATAGCTACTAGCGGGGGATACGAGCAGTACTTC. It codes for CASSIATSGGYEQYF.

The CDR3 here is CASSLILGYGSYNEQFF. As DNA, the CDR3 is TGCGCCAGCAGCTTGATTTTGGGGTATGGTTCCTACAATGAGCAGTTCTTC. The chain employs TRBV5-1 and TRBJ2-1; D is unresolved. The CDR3 has 17 amino acids. Trimming left V 1 base short and J 1 base short, with 15 bases between. The germline gives CDR1 SGHRS, CDR2 YFSETQ. The full variable domain, rest sourced from reference TRBV5-1 and TRBJ2-1, is KAGVTQTPRYLIKTRGQQVTLSCSPISGHRSVSWYQQTPGQGLQFLFEYFSETQRNKGNFPGRFSGRQFSNSRSEMNVSTLELGDSALYLCASSLILGYGSYNEQFFGPGTRLTVL.

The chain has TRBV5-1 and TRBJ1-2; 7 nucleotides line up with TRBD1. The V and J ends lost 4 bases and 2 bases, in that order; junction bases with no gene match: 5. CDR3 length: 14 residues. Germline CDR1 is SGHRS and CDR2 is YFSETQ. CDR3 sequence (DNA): TGCGCCAGCAGCACCGGACAGGTCAACTATGGCTACACCTTC. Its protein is CASSTGQVNYGYTF.

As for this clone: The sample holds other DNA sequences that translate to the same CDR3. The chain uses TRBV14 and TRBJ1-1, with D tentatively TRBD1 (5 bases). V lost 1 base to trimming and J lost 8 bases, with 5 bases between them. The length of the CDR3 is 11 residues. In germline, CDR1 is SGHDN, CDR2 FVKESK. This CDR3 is CASSQGGEAFF. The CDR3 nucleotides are TGTGCCAGCAGCCAAGGGGGCGAAGCTTTCTTT.

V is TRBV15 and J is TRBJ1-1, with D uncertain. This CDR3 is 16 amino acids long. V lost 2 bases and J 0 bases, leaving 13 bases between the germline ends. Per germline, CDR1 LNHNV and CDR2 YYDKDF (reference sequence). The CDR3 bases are TGTGCCACCAGCAGATCAAGGGCCGGTCTGAACACTGAAGCTTTCTTT. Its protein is CATSRSRAGLNTEAFF.

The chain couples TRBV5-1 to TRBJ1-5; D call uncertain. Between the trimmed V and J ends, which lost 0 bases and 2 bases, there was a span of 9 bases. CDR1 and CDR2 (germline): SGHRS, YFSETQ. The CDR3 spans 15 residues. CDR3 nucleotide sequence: TGCGCCAGCAGCTTGGGCCTAAGTGGCAATCAGCCCCAGCATTTT. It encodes CASSLGLSGNQPQHF.

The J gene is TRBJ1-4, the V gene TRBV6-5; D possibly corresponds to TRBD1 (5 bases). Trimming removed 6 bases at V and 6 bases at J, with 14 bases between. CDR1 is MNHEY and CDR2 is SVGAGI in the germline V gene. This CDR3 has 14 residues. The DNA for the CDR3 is TGTGCCAGCAGGGCCCTGGGGCTAGATGAAAAACTGTTTTTT. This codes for CASRALGLDEKLFF.

Here the CDR3 reads CASSRGQGVTGELFF. CDR3 sequence (DNA): TGTGCCAGCAGCCGGGGACAGGGTGTCACCGGGGAGCTGTTTTTT. The rearrangement links TRBV6-5 to TRBJ2-2; 9 bases match TRBD1. Germline V gene sequence: CDR1 MNHEY, CDR2 SVGAGI. V was pared by 6 bases and J by 4 bases, with 6 bases of the junction left unmatched. This CDR3 has 15 residues.

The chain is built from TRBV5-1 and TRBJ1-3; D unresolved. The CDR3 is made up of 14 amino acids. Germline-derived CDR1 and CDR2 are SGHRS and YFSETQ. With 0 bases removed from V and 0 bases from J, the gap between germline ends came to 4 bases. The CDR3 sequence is CASSLDGSGNTIYF. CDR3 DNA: TGCGCCAGCAGCTTGGACGGCTCTGGAAACACCATATATTTT.

CDR3 nucleotides: TGTGCCAGCAGCTCAACCTACAGGGGAATCGACGAGCAGTACTTC. It encodes CASSSTYRGIDEQYF. The chain combines TRBV11-1 with TRBJ2-7; the match to TRBD1 covers 7 bases. The CDR3 spans 15 residues. After removal of 4 bases from V and 5 bases from J, the junction contained 11 bases not matched to a gene. Germline CDR1 reads SGHAT; CDR2 reads FQDESV (reference sequence).

The CDR3 reads CASSHRTSGGGYNEQFF. The CDR3 nucleotides read TGCGCCAGCAGCCACCGGACTAGCGGGGGCGGGTACAATGAGCAGTTCTTC. V usage is TRBV4-3 and J usage is TRBJ2-1; 13 positions match TRBD2. The trim removed 3 bases at V and 4 bases at J, leaving 6 bases unmatched. The CDR3 length is 17 residues. Germline V lookup: CDR1 LGHNA, CDR2 YSLEER.

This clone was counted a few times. In nucleotides, the CDR3 is TGTGCCAGCACCTTGACCCGGCCAGGCAATGAGCAGTTCTTC. Its protein is CASTLTRPGNEQFF. The J gene is TRBJ2-1, the V gene TRBV7-9; D gene uncertain. CDR3 length equals 14 residues. V was cut by 7 bases and J by 6 bases, with 16 bases left in between. From germline, CDR1 is SEHNR and CDR2 FQNEAQ (reference sequence).

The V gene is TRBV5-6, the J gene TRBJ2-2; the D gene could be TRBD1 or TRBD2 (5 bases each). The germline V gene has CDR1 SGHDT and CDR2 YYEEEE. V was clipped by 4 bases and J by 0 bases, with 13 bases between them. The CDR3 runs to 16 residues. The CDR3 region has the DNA TGTGCCAGCAGCCCCGGGACGGGTACGAACACCGGGGAGCTGTTTTTT. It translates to CASSPGTGTNTGELFF.

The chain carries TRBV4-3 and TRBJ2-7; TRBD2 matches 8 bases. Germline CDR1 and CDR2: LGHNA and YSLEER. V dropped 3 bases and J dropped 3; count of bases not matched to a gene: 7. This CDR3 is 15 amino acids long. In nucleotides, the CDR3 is TGCGCCAGCAGCCAGGCCGTGGCGGGGGGCTACGAGCAGTACTTC. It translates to CASSQAVAGGYEQYF.

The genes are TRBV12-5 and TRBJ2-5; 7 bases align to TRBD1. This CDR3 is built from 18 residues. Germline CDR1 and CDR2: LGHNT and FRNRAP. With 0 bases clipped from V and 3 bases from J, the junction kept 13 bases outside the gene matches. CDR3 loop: CASGLVRDWTGEKETQYF. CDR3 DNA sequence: TGTGCTAGTGGTTTGGTTAGGGATTGGACAGGAGAAAAAGAGACCCAGTACTTC.

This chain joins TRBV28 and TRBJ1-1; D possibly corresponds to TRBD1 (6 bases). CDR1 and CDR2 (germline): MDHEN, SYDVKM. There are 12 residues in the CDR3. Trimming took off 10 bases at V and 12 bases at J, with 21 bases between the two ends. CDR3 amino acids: CATVSLGHPSFF. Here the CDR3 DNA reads TGTGCCACAGTTTCCCTGGGACACCCTTCTTTCTTT.

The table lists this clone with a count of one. CDR3 bases: TGTGCCAGCAGCTTAGGAAGGCGGGGGAGCACAGATACGCAGTATTTT. It encodes CASSLGRRGSTDTQYF. J is TRBJ2-3 and V is TRBV11-2; 7 nucleotides align to TRBD2. Germline V lookup: CDR1 SGHAT, CDR2 FQNNGV. CDR3 size: 16 residues. V gave up 1 base and J gave up 0 bases; unmatched junction bases: 4.